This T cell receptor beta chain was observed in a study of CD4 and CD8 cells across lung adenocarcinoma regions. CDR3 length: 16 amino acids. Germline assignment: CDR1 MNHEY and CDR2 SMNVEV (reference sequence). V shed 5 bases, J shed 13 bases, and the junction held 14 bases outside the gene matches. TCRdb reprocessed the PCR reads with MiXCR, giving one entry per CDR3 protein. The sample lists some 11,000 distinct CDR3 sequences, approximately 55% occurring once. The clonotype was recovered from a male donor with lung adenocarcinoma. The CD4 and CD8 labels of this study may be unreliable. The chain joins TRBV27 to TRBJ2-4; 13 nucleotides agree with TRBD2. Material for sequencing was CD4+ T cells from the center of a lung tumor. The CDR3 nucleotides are TGTGCCAGCAGTCCAGGGACTAGCGGGATATACAATGAGCAGTACTTC. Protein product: CASSPGTSGIYNEQYF.